This T cell receptor beta chain came from a study of blood T cells in healthy people across ages. Note on this clonotype: Its antigen is unidentified.

In germline, CDR1 is SGDLS, CDR2 YYNGEE. This CDR3 has 12 amino acids. With 3 bases removed from V and 10 bases from J, the gap between germline ends came to 11 bases. The second PCR ran roughly 6 to 11 cycles with a sample-barcoded 5' primer and J-beta primers. MiXCR, run by TCRdb on the 5' RACE reads, gives a single entry per CDR3 protein. Of 750,000 or so distinct CDR3 sequences in the sample, approximately 25% were seen once. Sample donors were healthy Caucasian individuals that came from Russia, aged roughly 6 to 95. Broader study findings: CMV status of donors was unknown, possibly confounding expanded clonotype changes.

Separately, the same data were catalogued under a study of T cells of mothers and their children.

The sample taken for sequencing was blood. The clonotype comes from a boy between 10 and 17 years old in good health. V and J are TRBV9 and TRBJ2-1; weak D call: TRBD1 (6 bases). For the CDR3, the DNA is TGTGCCAGCAGCGACAGGGACGACGAGCAGTTCTTC. This gives the protein CASSDRDDEQFF.